This passage covers 22 T cell receptor beta chains from one sample sequenced in a study of cytomegalovirus exposure and HLA in healthy donors. The PCR employed 60 Vbeta primers together with 13 Jbeta primers. Measured with immunoSEQ multiplex PCR; TCRdb has only the in-frame clones, and not every one. The sample carries roughly 130,000 clones, around 90% recorded once. Material: PBMCs. The receptors come from a woman in her thirties or forties in good health and CMV-seronegative.

V and J are TRBV6-5 and TRBJ1-1; 8 bases are shared with TRBD1. This CDR3 has 16 residues. V dropped 4 bases and J dropped 1; count of bases not matched to a gene: 8. Germline assignment: CDR1 MNHEY and CDR2 SVGAGI. CDR3 amino acids: CASSSTGVVTNTEAFF. The DNA of the CDR3 is TGTGCCAGCAGTTCGACAGGGGTGGTGACGAACACTGAAGCTTTCTTT.

V and J are TRBV6-5 and TRBJ2-3, with D possibly matching TRBD1 (6 bases). V lost 0 bases and J lost 2, with 12 bases in between. The CDR3 extends over 16 amino acids. Per germline, CDR1 MNHEY and CDR2 SVGAGI. The CDR3 reads CASSYSAGTPTDTQYF. DNA of the CDR3: TGTGCCAGCAGTTACTCTGCCGGGACACCCACAGATACGCAGTATTTT.

The chain is built from TRBV19 and TRBJ2-7, with 8 bases aligning to TRBD2. CDR3 size: 14 residues. V shed 4 bases, J shed 2 bases, and the junction held 4 bases outside the gene matches. Germline CDR1 is LNHDA and CDR2 is SQIVND (reference sequence). The CDR3 protein is CASSKLAGPYEQYF. Here the CDR3 DNA reads TGTGCCAGTAGTAAGCTAGCGGGTCCCTACGAGCAGTACTTC.

The chain uses TRBV5-1 and TRBJ2-5; 10 bases agree with TRBD2. The CDR3 contains 15 residues. The V segment lost 1 base and the J segment 2 bases; nucleotides outside the gene matches: 2. Germline CDR1 is SGHRS and CDR2 is YFSETQ. The chain's CDR3 is CASSLSGRGQETQYF. The CDR3 DNA is TGCGCCAGCAGCTTGAGCGGGAGGGGGCAAGAGACCCAGTACTTC.

The V and J genes are TRBV5-4 and TRBJ2-1, with 8 bases that match TRBD1. V dropped 4 bases and J dropped 12; count of bases not matched to a gene: 3. There are 11 residues in the CDR3. Germline V CDR1 and CDR2: SGHNT, YYREEE (reference sequence). The CDR3 reads CASSPGTGQFF. CDR3 in DNA: TGTGCCAGCAGCCCTGGGACAGGGCAGTTCTTC.

The sample holds one count of this clone. The identical CDR3 is also encoded by other nucleotide sequences in the sample. The CDR3 region is CASSLGTSSYEQYF. The DNA of the CDR3 is TGCGCCAGCAGCTTGGGCACGAGCTCCTACGAGCAGTACTTC. This rearrangement joins TRBV5-1 to TRBJ2-7; no firm D call. Looked up from germline, CDR1 is SGHRS and CDR2 is YFSETQ. Trimming cost V 0 bases and J 0 bases, with 7 bases left between them. The CDR3 is made up of 14 amino acids.

The rearrangement joins TRBV6-5 to TRBJ1-2; D perhaps matches TRBD1 (6 bases). The CDR3 is 13 amino acids. Trimming removed 3 bases from V and 6 bases from J, with 11 bases in between. Germline V gene data show CDR1 as MNHEY and CDR2 as SVGAGI. CDR3 bases: TGTGCCAGCAGTTATCGGCAGGGGAATGGCTACACCTTC. This sequence encodes CASSYRQGNGYTF.

The V gene is TRBV29-1, the J gene TRBJ2-5; no clear D gene. Germline V gene sequence: CDR1 SQVTM, CDR2 ANQGSEA. The CDR3 spans 12 residues. Trimming took off 0 bases at V and 3 bases at J, with 5 bases between the two ends. In DNA form, the CDR3 reads TGCAGCGTTGAAGATCGCGAAGAGACCCAGTACTTC. Its translation: CSVEDREETQYF.

CDR3: CAISADRAGGPNNEQFF. The CDR3 nucleotides read TGTGCCATCAGTGCCGATAGAGCGGGAGGGCCTAACAATGAGCAGTTCTTC. The J gene is TRBJ2-1, the V gene TRBV10-3; TRBD2 matches 10 bases. V lost 4 bases and J lost 5; bases outside the gene matches: 11. Germline V lookup: CDR1 ENHRY, CDR2 SYGVKD. CDR3 size: 17 residues.

The rearrangement links TRBV7-7 to TRBJ2-3; TRBD2 aligns across 9 bases. The CDR3 sequence is 14 residues long. Germline V gives CDR1 SSHAT, CDR2 FNYEAQ (reference sequence). The J segment lost 11 bases and the V segment lost 3 bases, leaving 9 bases of the junction unmatched. The CDR3 bases are TGTGCCAGCAGCTTGGGGGTAGCGGGAGAGATGCAGTATTTT. Residues: CASSLGVAGEMQYF.

The chain recombines TRBV19 with TRBJ2-7, with TRBD2 as a possible D gene (6 bases). Germline lookup yields CDR1 LNHDA and CDR2 SQIVND (reference sequence). The CDR3 extends over 13 amino acids. Trimming removed 4 bases at V and 3 bases at J, with 10 bases between. The CDR3, as DNA: TGTGCCAGTAGTAAGGAGGGTCTCTACGAGCAGTACTTC. Amino acid sequence: CASSKEGLYEQYF.

The V gene is TRBV19, the J gene TRBJ2-1, with 10 positions matching TRBD2. The CDR3 covers 13 residues. Germline V CDR1 and CDR2: LNHDA, SQIVND (reference sequence). V lost 10 bases to trimming and J lost 8 bases; unmatched junction nucleotides: 8. CDR3 amino acids: CATQREGFYEQFF. CDR3 sequence (DNA): TGTGCCACCCAGCGGGAGGGCTTCTATGAGCAGTTCTTC.

This clone showed up just a few times. The chain combines TRBV6-5 with TRBJ2-7; 7 bases line up with TRBD2. Trimming cost V 3 bases and J 7 bases; bases outside gene matches: 6. The CDR3 has 13 amino acids. Germline V gene lookup returns CDR1 MNHEY and CDR2 SVGAGI. The CDR3 DNA reads TGTGCCAGCAGTTATGTGGGCGGGGGAGAGCAGTACTTC. It is translated as CASSYVGGGEQYF.

The gene calls are TRBV7-8 and TRBJ1-6; possible D gene TRBD1, 5 bases. Germline V CDR1 and CDR2: SGHVS, FQNEAQ. Trimming pared 5 bases from V and 6 bases from J, leaving 11 bases between. The CDR3 contains 14 residues. CDR3: CASSATVSNSPLHF. The DNA of the CDR3 is TGTGCCAGCAGCGCGACAGTTTCTAATTCACCCCTCCACTTT. Complete variable domain (other parts from reference TRBV7-8 and TRBJ1-6): GAGVSQSPRYKVAKRGQDVALRCDPISGHVSLFWYQQALGQGPEFLTYFQNEAQLDKSGLPSDRFFAERPEGSVSTLKIQRTQQEDSAVYLCASSATVSNSPLHFGNGTRLTVT.

This CDR3 is CASSLATDTGELFF. For the CDR3, the DNA is TGCGCCAGCAGCTTGGCTACGGACACCGGGGAGCTGTTTTTT. This chain links TRBV5-1 with TRBJ2-2; no definite D call. The CDR3 is made up of 14 amino acids. Germline V lookup: CDR1 SGHRS, CDR2 YFSETQ. Trimming took off 0 bases at V and 3 bases at J, with 6 bases between the two ends.

This clone appeared a single time. The chain has TRBV11-3 and TRBJ2-1; 10 nucleotides agree with TRBD2. Germline CDR1 reads SGHNT; CDR2 reads YENEEA. With V trimmed by 7 bases and J by 6 bases, 6 bases remained unmatched. The CDR3 is 14 amino acids. Written as DNA, the CDR3 is TGTGCCAGCAAAACTAGCGGGATTTTCAATGAGCAGTTCTTC. It encodes CASKTSGIFNEQFF. The full variable domain, in which reference TRBV11-3 and TRBJ2-1 provide the parts outside the CDR3, is EAGVVQSPRYKIIEKKQPVAFWCNPISGHNTLYWYLQNLGQGPELLIRYENEEAVDDSQLPKDRFSAERLKGVDSTLKIQPAELGDSAVYLCASKTSGIFNEQFFGPGTRLTVL.

The V and J genes are TRBV11-3 and TRBJ1-4; 8 nucleotides match TRBD1. The CDR3 covers 16 residues. The germline V gene encodes CDR1 SGHNT and CDR2 YENEEA. Losses at the gene ends were 1 base for V and 8 bases for J; bases not matched to a gene: 9. For the CDR3, the DNA is TGTGCCAGCAGCTTAGCCGCAGGGGGCTTCACCGAAAAACTGTTTTTT. Its translation is CASSLAAGGFTEKLFF. Looking up the rest from reference TRBV11-3 and TRBJ1-4 gives the full variable domain: EAGVVQSPRYKIIEKKQPVAFWCNPISGHNTLYWYLQNLGQGPELLIRYENEEAVDDSQLPKDRFSAERLKGVDSTLKIQPAELGDSAVYLCASSLAAGGFTEKLFFGSGTQLSVL.

This sequence joins TRBV7-9 and TRBJ2-5; D is unclear. The J call is doubtful: the DNA matches TRBJ2-7 better. Germline V lookup: CDR1 SEHNR, CDR2 FQNEAQ (reference sequence). The CDR3 consists of 12 residues. CDR3 in DNA: TGTGCCAGCAGCTCCCACTCCTACGAGCAGTACTTC. Protein sequence: CASSSHSYEQYF.

The chain is built from TRBV11-2 and TRBJ2-1, with 7 bases matching TRBD2. The CDR3 covers 14 residues. With V trimmed by 8 bases and J by 5 bases, 9 bases remained unmatched. Germline V gene lookup returns CDR1 SGHAT and CDR2 FQNNGV. The CDR3 sequence: CASSGGLADNEQFF. The DNA of the CDR3 is TGTGCCAGCTCAGGAGGGCTAGCGGACAATGAGCAGTTCTTC.

The chain joins TRBV6-6 to TRBJ2-2, with D hard to call. The germline V gene encodes CDR1 MNHNY and CDR2 SVGAGI (reference sequence). Trimming pared 10 bases from V and 0 bases from J, leaving 15 bases between. This CDR3 comprises 15 residues. In DNA, the CDR3 is TGTGCCACCAGAGTGGGCAGCCCGAACACCGGGGAGCTGTTTTTT. Amino acid sequence: CATRVGSPNTGELFF.

This chain uses TRBV5-1 with TRBJ1-2; no reliable D call. CDR3 length: 13 amino acids. Germline CDR1 SGHRS, CDR2 YFSETQ. Trimming pared 0 bases from V and 3 bases from J, leaving 6 bases between. CDR3 bases: TGCGCCAGCAGCTTGGATTCGGACTATGGCTACACCTTC. It is translated as CASSLDSDYGYTF.

This chain joins TRBV6-6 and TRBJ2-7; D uncertain. The CDR3 covers 14 residues. Germline CDR1 is MNHNY and CDR2 is SVGAGI (reference sequence). V shed 6 bases and J shed 0 bases, with 12 bases lying between them. The CDR3 bases are TGTGCCAGCAGCCCCAGGTCAGGCTCCTACGAGCAGTACTTC. It specifies CASSPRSGSYEQYF.